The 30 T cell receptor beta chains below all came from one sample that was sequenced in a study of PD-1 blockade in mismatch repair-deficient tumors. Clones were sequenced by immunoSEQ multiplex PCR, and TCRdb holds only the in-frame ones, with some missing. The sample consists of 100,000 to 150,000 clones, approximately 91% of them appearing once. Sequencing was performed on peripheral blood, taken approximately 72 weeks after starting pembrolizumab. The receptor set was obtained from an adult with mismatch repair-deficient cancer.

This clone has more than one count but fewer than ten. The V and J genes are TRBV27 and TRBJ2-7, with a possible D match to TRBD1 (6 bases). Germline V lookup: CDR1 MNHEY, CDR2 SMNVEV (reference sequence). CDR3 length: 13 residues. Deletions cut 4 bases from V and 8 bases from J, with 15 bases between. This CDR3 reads CASSWDPQGQQYF. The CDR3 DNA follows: TGTGCCAGCAGTTGGGACCCACAGGGACAGCAGTACTTC.

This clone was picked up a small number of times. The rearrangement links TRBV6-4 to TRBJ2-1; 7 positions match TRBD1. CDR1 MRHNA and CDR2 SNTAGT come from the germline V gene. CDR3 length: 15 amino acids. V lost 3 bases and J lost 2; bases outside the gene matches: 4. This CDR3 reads CASSEEGATYNEQFF. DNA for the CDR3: TGTGCCAGCAGTGAAGAGGGGGCTACCTACAATGAGCAGTTCTTC.

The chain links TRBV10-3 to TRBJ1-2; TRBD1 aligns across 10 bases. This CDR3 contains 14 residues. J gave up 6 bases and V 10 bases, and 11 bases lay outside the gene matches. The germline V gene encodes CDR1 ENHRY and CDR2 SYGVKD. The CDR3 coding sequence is TGTGCCACTCACCCGGACAGGGGGAGACATGGCTACACCTTC. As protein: CATHPDRGRHGYTF.

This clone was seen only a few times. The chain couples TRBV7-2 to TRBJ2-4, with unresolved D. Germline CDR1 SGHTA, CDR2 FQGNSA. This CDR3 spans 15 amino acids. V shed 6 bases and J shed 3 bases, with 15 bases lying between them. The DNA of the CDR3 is TGTGCCAGCAGTGAGAAGGGTATGGGCAAAAACATTCAGTACTTC. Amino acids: CASSEKGMGKNIQYF.

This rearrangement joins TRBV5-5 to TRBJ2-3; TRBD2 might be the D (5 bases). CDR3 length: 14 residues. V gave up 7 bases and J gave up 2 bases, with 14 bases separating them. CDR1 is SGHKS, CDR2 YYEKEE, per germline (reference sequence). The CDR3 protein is CASSGSSHTDTQYF. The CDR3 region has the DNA TGTGCCAGCTCGGGGTCATCCCACACAGATACGCAGTATTTT.

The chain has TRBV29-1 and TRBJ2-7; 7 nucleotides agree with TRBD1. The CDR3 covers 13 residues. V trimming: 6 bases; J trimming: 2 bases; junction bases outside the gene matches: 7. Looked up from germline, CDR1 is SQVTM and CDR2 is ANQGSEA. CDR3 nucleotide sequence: TGCAGCGTCCACGGACAGGCGCCCTACGAGCAGTACTTC. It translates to CSVHGQAPYEQYF.

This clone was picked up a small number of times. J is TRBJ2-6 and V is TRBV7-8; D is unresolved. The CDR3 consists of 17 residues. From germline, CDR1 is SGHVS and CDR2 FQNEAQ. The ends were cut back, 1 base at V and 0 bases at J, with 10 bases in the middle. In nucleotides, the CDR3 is TGTGCCAGCAGCTTAGTTCCAGAGTCCTCTGGGGCCAACGTCCTGACTTTC. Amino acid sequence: CASSLVPESSGANVLTF.

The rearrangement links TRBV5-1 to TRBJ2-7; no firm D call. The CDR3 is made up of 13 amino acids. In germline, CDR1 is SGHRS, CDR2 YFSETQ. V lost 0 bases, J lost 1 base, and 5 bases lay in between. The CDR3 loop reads CASSLVTSYEQYF. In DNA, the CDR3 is TGCGCCAGCAGCTTGGTAACGTCCTACGAGCAGTACTTC. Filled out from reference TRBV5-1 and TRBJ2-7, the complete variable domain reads KAGVTQTPRYLIKTRGQQVTLSCSPISGHRSVSWYQQTPGQGLQFLFEYFSETQRNKGNFPGRFSGRQFSNSRSEMNVSTLELGDSALYLCASSLVTSYEQYFGPGTRLTVT.

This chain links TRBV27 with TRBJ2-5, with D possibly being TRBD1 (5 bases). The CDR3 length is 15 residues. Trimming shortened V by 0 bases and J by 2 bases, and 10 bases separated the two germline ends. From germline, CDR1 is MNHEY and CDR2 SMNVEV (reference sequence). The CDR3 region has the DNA TGTGCCAGCAGTTTATCCCAGGGTGGACAAGAGACCCAGTACTTC. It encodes CASSLSQGGQETQYF.

In DNA form, the CDR3 reads TGTGCCAGCAGCTTGGGGGGCGGCGGCACTGAAGCTTTCTTT. This sequence encodes CASSLGGGGTEAFF. The J gene is TRBJ1-1, the V gene TRBV5-4, with D possibly TRBD1 on 5 matching bases. Trimming took off 0 bases at V and 4 bases at J, with 10 bases between the two ends. Germline-derived CDR1 and CDR2 are SGHNT and YYREEE (reference sequence). The CDR3 extends over 14 amino acids.

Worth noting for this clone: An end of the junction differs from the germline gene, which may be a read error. CDR3 loop: CASSSPRLAGVVF. DNA of the CDR3: TGTGCCAGCAGTTCCCCCAGACTAGCGGGAGTGGTTTTC. The rearrangement uses TRBV28 and TRBJ2-7; 12 bases map to TRBD2. The CDR3 is made up of 13 amino acids. Germline-derived CDR1 and CDR2 are MDHEN and SYDVKM.

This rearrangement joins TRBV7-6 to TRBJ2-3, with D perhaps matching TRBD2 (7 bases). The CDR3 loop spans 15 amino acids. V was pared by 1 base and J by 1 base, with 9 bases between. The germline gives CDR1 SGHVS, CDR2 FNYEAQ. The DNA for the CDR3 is TGTGCCAGCAGCTTAGTGGGGGGGCGCACAGATACGCAGTATTTT. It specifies CASSLVGGRTDTQYF. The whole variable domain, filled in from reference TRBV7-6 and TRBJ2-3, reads GAGVSQSPRYKVTKRGQDVALRCDPISGHVSLYWYRQALGQGPEFLTYFNYEAQQDKSGLPNDRFSAERPEGSISTLTIQRTEQRDSAMYRCASSLVGGRTDTQYFGPGTRLTVL.

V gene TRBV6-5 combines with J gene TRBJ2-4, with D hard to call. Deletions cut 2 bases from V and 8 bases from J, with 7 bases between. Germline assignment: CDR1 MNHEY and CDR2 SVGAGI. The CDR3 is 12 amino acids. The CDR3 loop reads CASSYGQDIQYF. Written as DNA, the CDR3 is TGTGCCAGCAGTTACGGGCAGGACATTCAGTACTTC.

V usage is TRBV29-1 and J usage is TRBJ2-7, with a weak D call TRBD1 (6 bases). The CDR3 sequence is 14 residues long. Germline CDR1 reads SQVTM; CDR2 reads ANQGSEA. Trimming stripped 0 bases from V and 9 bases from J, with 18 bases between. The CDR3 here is CSVEDTRQGNGQYF. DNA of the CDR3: TGCAGCGTTGAAGATACGCGGCAGGGGAATGGGCAGTACTTC.

The CDR3, as DNA: TGTGCCAGCAGTTACGGGCTAGCGGGGGGCGGTCAGTACTTC. It translates to CASSYGLAGGGQYF. The chain uses TRBV6-6 and TRBJ2-7; 11 bases are shared with TRBD2. This CDR3 has 14 amino acids. Germline values: CDR1 MNHNY, CDR2 SVGAGI (reference sequence). V gave up 2 bases and J gave up 10 bases; unmatched junction bases: 7.

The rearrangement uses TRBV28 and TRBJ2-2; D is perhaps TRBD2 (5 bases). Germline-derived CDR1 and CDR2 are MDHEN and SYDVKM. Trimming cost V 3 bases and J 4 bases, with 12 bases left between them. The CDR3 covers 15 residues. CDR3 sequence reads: CASSLERPFTGELFF. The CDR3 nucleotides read TGTGCCAGCAGTTTGGAGCGGCCCTTCACCGGGGAGCTGTTTTTT.

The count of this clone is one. The DNA for the CDR3 is TGTGCCAGCAGAACAGGGGCAGATACGCAGTATTTT. Translation gives CASRTGADTQYF. The V call is TRBV27, the J call TRBJ2-3; TRBD1 aligns across 7 bases. Germline-derived CDR1 and CDR2 are MNHEY and SMNVEV (reference sequence). The CDR3 is 12 amino acids. The trim removed 6 bases at V and 4 bases at J, leaving 1 base unmatched.

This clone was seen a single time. DNA for the CDR3: TGTGCCCCTCGGGTGGCTTTCTTT. Amino acid sequence: CAPRVAFF. The chain uses TRBV15 and TRBJ1-1; D remains unclear. Germline loops: CDR1 LNHNV, CDR2 YYDKDF (reference sequence). The CDR3 extends over 8 amino acids. Trimming removed 11 bases at V and 11 bases at J, with 9 bases between.

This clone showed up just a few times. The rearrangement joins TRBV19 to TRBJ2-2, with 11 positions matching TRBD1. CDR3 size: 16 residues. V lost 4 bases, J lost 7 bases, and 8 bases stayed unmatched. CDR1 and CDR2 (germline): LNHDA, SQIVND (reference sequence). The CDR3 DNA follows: TGTGCCAGTAGTACCACCCCGGGACAGGGGGTCGGGGAGCTGTTTTTT. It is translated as CASSTTPGQGVGELFF.

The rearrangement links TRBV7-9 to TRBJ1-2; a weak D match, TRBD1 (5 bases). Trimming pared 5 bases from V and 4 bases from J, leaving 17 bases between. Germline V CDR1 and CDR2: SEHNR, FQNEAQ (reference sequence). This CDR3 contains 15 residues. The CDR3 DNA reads TGTGCCAGCAGCAGGGGACGAACCCCTTTCTATGGCTACACCTTC. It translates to CASSRGRTPFYGYTF.

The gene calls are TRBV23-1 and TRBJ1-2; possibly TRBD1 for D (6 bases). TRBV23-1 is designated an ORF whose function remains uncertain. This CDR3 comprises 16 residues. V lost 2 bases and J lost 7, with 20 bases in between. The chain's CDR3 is CASSQTSGTFSSGYTF. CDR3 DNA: TGCGCCAGCAGTCAAACCTCCGGGACATTCTCTTCTGGCTACACCTTC.

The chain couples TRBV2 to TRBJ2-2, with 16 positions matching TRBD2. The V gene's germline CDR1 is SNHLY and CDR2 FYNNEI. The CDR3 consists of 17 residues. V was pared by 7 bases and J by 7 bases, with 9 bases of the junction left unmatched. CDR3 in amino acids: CASTTKGLAGGDGELFF. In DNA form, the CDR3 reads TGTGCCAGCACCACTAAGGGACTAGCGGGAGGGGACGGGGAGCTGTTTTTT.

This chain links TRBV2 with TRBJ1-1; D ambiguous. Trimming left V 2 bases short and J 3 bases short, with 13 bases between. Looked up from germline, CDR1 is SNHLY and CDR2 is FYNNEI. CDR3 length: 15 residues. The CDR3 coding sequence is TGTGCCAGCAGTGAAATGCCGGGGTCCTACACTGAAGCTTTCTTT. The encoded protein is CASSEMPGSYTEAFF. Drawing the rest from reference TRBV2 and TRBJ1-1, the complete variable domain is EPEVTQTPSHQVTQMGQEVILRCVPISNHLYFYWYRQILGQKVEFLVSFYNNEISEKSEIFDDQFSVERPDGSNFTLKIRSTKLEDSAMYFCASSEMPGSYTEAFFGQGTRLTVV.

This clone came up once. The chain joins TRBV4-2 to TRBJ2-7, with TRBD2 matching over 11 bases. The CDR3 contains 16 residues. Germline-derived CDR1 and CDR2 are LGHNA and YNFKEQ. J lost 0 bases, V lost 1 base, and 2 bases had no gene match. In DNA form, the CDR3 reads TGTGCCAGCAGCCAAGGACTAGCGGGACTCTCCTACGAGCAGTACTTC. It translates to CASSQGLAGLSYEQYF.

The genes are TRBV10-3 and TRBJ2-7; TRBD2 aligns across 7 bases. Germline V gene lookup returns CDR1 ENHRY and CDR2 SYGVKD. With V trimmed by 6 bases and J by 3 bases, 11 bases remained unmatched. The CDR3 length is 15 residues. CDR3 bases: TGTGCCATCAGCCCGCTGGCGGGAGTCAACTACGAGCAGTACTTC. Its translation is CAISPLAGVNYEQYF.

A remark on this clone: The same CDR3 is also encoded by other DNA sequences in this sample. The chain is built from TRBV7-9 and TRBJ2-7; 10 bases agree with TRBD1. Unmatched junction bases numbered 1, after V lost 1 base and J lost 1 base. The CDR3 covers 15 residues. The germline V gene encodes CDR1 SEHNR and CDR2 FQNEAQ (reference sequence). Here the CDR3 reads CASSLGGQGSYEQYF. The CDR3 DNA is TGTGCCAGCAGCTTAGGGGGACAGGGGTCCTACGAGCAGTACTTC.

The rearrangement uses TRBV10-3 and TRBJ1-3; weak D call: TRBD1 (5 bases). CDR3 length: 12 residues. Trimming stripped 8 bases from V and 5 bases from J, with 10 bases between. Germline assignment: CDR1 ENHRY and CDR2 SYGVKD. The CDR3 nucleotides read TGTGCCATCCTGGGACTTAGAAACACCATATATTTT. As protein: CAILGLRNTIYF.

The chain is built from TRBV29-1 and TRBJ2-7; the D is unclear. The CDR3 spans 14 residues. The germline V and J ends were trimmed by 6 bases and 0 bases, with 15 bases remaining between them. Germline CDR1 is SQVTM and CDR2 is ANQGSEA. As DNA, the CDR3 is TGCAGCGTAATTGGTAGCAGGAGCTCCTACGAGCAGTACTTC. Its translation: CSVIGSRSSYEQYF.

CDR3 residues: CASSLAEGTNTEAFF. CDR3 nucleotides: TGTGCCAGCAGCTTAGCCGAGGGAACGAACACTGAAGCTTTCTTT. The rearrangement joins TRBV7-6 to TRBJ1-1, with D unclear. This CDR3 region has 15 residues. Germline-derived CDR1 and CDR2 are SGHVS and FNYEAQ. The V end was cut by 0 bases, the J end by 1 base, with 9 bases between.

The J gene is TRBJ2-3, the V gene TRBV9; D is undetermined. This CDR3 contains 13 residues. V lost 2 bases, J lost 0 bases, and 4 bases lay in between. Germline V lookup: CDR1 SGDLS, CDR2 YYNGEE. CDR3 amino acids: CASSVLSTDTQYF. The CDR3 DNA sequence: TGTGCCAGCAGCGTTTTAAGCACAGATACGCAGTATTTT. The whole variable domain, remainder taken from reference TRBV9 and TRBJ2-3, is DSGVTQTPKHLITATGQRVTLRCSPRSGDLSVYWYQQSLDQGLQFLIQYYNGEERAKGNILERFSAQQFPDLHSELNLSSLELGDSALYFCASSVLSTDTQYFGPGTRLTVL.